The 10 T cell receptor beta chains in this list originate from one sample, sequenced in a study of identical twins. TCRdb called the 5' RACE reads again in MiXCR, with one record for every CDR3 protein. Of about 520,000 distinct CDR3 sequences in the sample, less than 25% were seen once. Another study also made use of these data, one on T cells expressing NK-cell markers.

Input material: CD4+ T cells sorted from blood. The origin of the receptors is a woman in her late teens or twenties in good health.

Notes on this clonotype: A read error may account for a junction end that differs from germline. The rearrangement links TRBV15 to TRBJ2-3, with D possibly being TRBD2 (7 bases). The length of the CDR3 is 13 residues. Germline CDR1 reads LNHNV; CDR2 reads YYDKDF (reference sequence). The CDR3 is CATRRGGPDTQYF. DNA of the CDR3: TGTGCCACCCGCAGGGGAGGGCCAGATACGCAGTATTTT.

This clonotype was detected ten times or more. V is TRBV5-1 and J is TRBJ2-1; 7 nucleotides line up with TRBD1. There are 14 residues in the CDR3. V lost 1 base to trimming and J lost 4 bases; unmatched junction nucleotides: 2. Germline CDR1 and CDR2: SGHRS and YFSETQ. In DNA form, the CDR3 reads TGCGCCAGCAGCTTGCAGGGGGATTACAATGAGCAGTTCTTC. Its translation: CASSLQGDYNEQFF.

The V gene is TRBV6-2 or TRBV6-3, the J gene TRBJ2-1; 16 bases match TRBD2. V gave up 2 bases and J gave up 4 bases; unmatched junction bases: 11. The CDR3 length is 20 residues. Germline CDR1 MNHEY, CDR2 SVGEGT. The CDR3 loop reads CASSYIPGTSGGAFYNEQFF. CDR3 coding DNA: TGTGCCAGCAGTTACATTCCCGGGACTAGCGGGGGGGCGTTTTACAATGAGCAGTTCTTC.

This chain uses TRBV11-3 with TRBJ2-1, with no clear D. This CDR3 contains 13 residues. The V end lost 3 bases, the J end lost 8 bases, and 11 bases lay between the germline ends. CDR1 and CDR2 (germline): SGHNT, YENEEA. The CDR3 loop is CASSFQLDDEQFF. The DNA of the CDR3 is TGTGCCAGCAGCTTTCAGTTGGACGATGAGCAGTTCTTC. Combining the CDR3 with reference TRBV11-3 and TRBJ2-1 gives the whole variable domain EAGVVQSPRYKIIEKKQPVAFWCNPISGHNTLYWYLQNLGQGPELLIRYENEEAVDDSQLPKDRFSAERLKGVDSTLKIQPAELGDSAVYLCASSFQLDDEQFFGPGTRLTVL.

This chain links TRBV21-1 with TRBJ2-2; the tabulated D call, TRBD1, remains unverified against the DNA. TRBV21-1 is given as a pseudogene. The CDR3 has 19 amino acids. As DNA, the CDR3 is TGTGCCAGCAGCAAAGGATGGCAGGGGCCGCTCCGGGACACCGGGGAGCTGTTTTTT. It translates to CASSKGWQGPLRDTGELFF.

This chain connects TRBV12-3 or TRBV12-4 to TRBJ2-1; no clear D. This CDR3 has 13 residues. Trimming took off 8 bases at V and 7 bases at J, with 15 bases between the two ends. The CDR3 nucleotides are TGTGCCAGCTCCCGTAGGAGTAGGAATGAGCAGTTCTTC. Protein product: CASSRRSRNEQFF.

The V call is TRBV30, the J call TRBJ2-7; tentatively, D is TRBD1 or TRBD2 (6 bases each). This CDR3 spans 13 amino acids. V lost 4 bases, J lost 4 bases, and 14 bases lay in between. Germline assignment: CDR1 GTSNPN and CDR2 SVGIG (reference sequence). CDR3 residues: CAWNSGGYYEQYF. In nucleotides, the CDR3 is TGTGCCTGGAATTCCGGGGGCTATTACGAGCAGTACTTC.

This clonotype was seen a few times. The genes are TRBV20-1 and TRBJ2-6; D call uncertain. Germline V gives CDR1 DFQATT, CDR2 SNEGSKA (reference sequence). Trimming stripped 6 bases from V and 0 bases from J, with 9 bases between. The CDR3 runs 14 residues. The CDR3 region has the DNA TGCAGTGCAAACCATAACTCTGGGGCCAACGTCCTGACTTTC. Residues: CSANHNSGANVLTF.

The chain is built from TRBV9 and TRBJ2-7, with D uncertain. The CDR3 consists of 13 residues. The germline CDR1 and CDR2 sequences are SGDLS and YYNGEE. V shed 4 bases and J shed 3 bases, with 11 bases lying between them. The CDR3 loop is CASSPKSGYEQYF. The CDR3 region has the DNA TGTGCCAGCAGCCCGAAATCGGGCTACGAGCAGTACTTC.

This clonotype showed up just a few times. This chain uses TRBV20-1 with TRBJ1-4, with TRBD1 matching 10 bases. Germline V gene data show CDR1 as DFQATT and CDR2 as SNEGSKA (reference sequence). This CDR3 is built from 15 residues. Germline trimming cut 5 bases from V and 4 bases from J; bases unmatched to any gene: 7. The DNA for the CDR3 is TGCAGTGCTCGTTTAGGGACAGGGGTTAATGAAAAACTGTTTTTT. Translation: CSARLGTGVNEKLFF.